This TCR beta chain was identified in a study of cytotoxic CD8 clonotypes in ibrutinib-treated CLL. As for the study in general: Treatment had run for a median around 12 months, range 6 to 36, when response samples were taken.

Sequencing was performed with immunoSEQ multiplex PCR; in TCRdb, only in-frame clones are kept and a portion is missing. The table lists around 310,000 clones, approximately 80% of them singletons. Library input was roughly 1.9 micrograms of DNA from cryopreserved PBMCs. There are 15 residues in the CDR3. Trimming removed 1 base from V and 0 bases from J, with 10 bases in between. Germline lookup yields CDR1 SGHTA and CDR2 FQGNSA. This TCR came from a human donor with chronic lymphocytic leukemia. The chain combines TRBV7-2 with TRBJ2-7, with D perhaps matching TRBD1 (5 bases). The specimen comprised PBMCs, sampled before ibrutinib treatment. In DNA, the CDR3 is TGTGCCAGCAGCTTAGTAGGGGTGGCCTCCTACGAGCAGTACTTC. Its protein is CASSLVGVASYEQYF.